The 27 T cell receptor beta chains below were found in one sample sequenced in a study of shared clonotypes between healthy human individuals. In the naive CD8 group, cells lacked CD45RO and were positively selected for CCR7, so terminally differentiated effector memory CD45RA+ cells were left out. The assay was immunoSEQ multiplex PCR, and TCRdb's table has in-frame clones only and misses some. The sample shows just over 2,000,000 clones, roughly 95% of them seen only once. Sequencing input: naive CD8+ T cells sorted from blood. The receptor set was obtained from a man aged 18 to 29 in good health.

The rearrangement links TRBV2 to TRBJ1-1; D not certain. Per the germline V gene, CDR1 is SNHLY and CDR2 is FYNNEI. V shed 0 bases and J shed 4 bases, with 6 bases lying between them. The CDR3 extends over 13 amino acids. CDR3 sequence reads: CASSEAGFTEAFF. CDR3 DNA: TGTGCCAGCAGTGAAGCGGGTTTCACTGAAGCTTTCTTT. Full variable domain (missing parts from reference TRBV2 and TRBJ1-1): EPEVTQTPSHQVTQMGQEVILRCVPISNHLYFYWYRQILGQKVEFLVSFYNNEISEKSEIFDDQFSVERPDGSNFTLKIRSTKLEDSAMYFCASSEAGFTEAFFGQGTRLTVV.

As to this clone: The same CDR3 is also encoded by other DNA sequences in this sample. The gene calls are TRBV11-2 and TRBJ2-7, with D perhaps TRBD2 (5 bases). The CDR3 runs to 13 residues. CDR1 SGHAT and CDR2 FQNNGV come from the germline V gene. Between the trimmed V and J ends, which lost 5 bases and 1 base, there was a span of 9 bases. For the CDR3, the DNA is TGTGCCAGCAGCCCTGGGAGTTCCTACGAGCAGTACTTC. Protein: CASSPGSSYEQYF.

The V and J genes are TRBV25-1 and TRBJ2-3; possibly TRBD2 for D (6 bases). The CDR3 runs 15 residues. Germline V gene sequence: CDR1 MGHDK, CDR2 SYGVNS. V was shortened by 3 bases and J by 4 bases, with 14 bases between the two germline ends. In nucleotides, the CDR3 is TGTGCCAGCAGTGACGGGCGGGACCGCGCAGATACGCAGTATTTT. This translates into CASSDGRDRADTQYF.

This clone was counted only a few times. This chain links TRBV2 with TRBJ1-1, with D perhaps TRBD1 (5 bases). Trimming removed 2 bases from V and 5 bases from J, with 9 bases in between. This CDR3 region has 13 residues. CDR1 and CDR2 (germline): SNHLY, FYNNEI. The CDR3 sequence is CASSEFGGTEAFF. The CDR3 nucleotides read TGTGCCAGCAGTGAATTCGGGGGGACTGAAGCTTTCTTT.

The chain links TRBV5-7 to TRBJ1-1, with D perhaps matching TRBD1 (5 bases). TRBV5-7 is an ORF; its function is uncertain. Deletions cut 2 bases from V and 3 bases from J, with 8 bases between. The CDR3 sequence is 13 residues long. The CDR3 here is CASSFGGYTEAFF. The CDR3 DNA reads as TGTGCCAGCAGCTTCGGGGGGTACACTGAAGCTTTCTTT.

The rearrangement uses TRBV6-5 and TRBJ2-3; 10 bases align to TRBD1. With V trimmed by 7 bases and J by 2 bases, 6 bases remained unmatched. The CDR3 runs 15 residues. CDR1 MNHEY and CDR2 SVGAGI come from the germline V gene. The CDR3 here is CASNPTGGLTDTQYF. In nucleotides, the CDR3 is TGTGCCAGCAATCCGACAGGGGGCCTCACAGATACGCAGTATTTT.

A note on this clone: Other DNA variants within this sample encode the same CDR3. The V and J genes are TRBV11-2 and TRBJ2-7, with no clear D. The germline gives CDR1 SGHAT, CDR2 FQNNGV. The CDR3 totals 13 residues. Trimming took 3 bases from V and 4 from J, leaving 10 bases between them. The CDR3 DNA reads as TGTGCCAGCAGCTTTGAAGTGGGTTACGAGCAGTACTTC. This encodes CASSFEVGYEQYF.

The chain is built from TRBV1 and TRBJ2-7; the table's D call TRBD2 went unverified against the DNA. TRBV1 is a pseudogene. This CDR3 spans 17 amino acids. The DNA for the CDR3 is TGCACCAGCAGCAGAGGGTTCCGTCGCCCCCAGATCTACGAGCAGTACTTC. This encodes CTSSRGFRRPQIYEQYF.

V and J are TRBV4-1 and TRBJ2-2, with TRBD2 matching 10 bases. The length of the CDR3 is 18 residues. Germline trimming cut 1 base from V and 4 bases from J; bases unmatched to any gene: 9. The germline V gene encodes CDR1 MGHRA and CDR2 YSYEKL. The CDR3 loop reads CASSQVLWEREGTGELFF. Written as DNA, the CDR3 is TGCGCCAGCAGCCAAGTACTGTGGGAGCGGGAGGGCACCGGGGAGCTGTTTTTT.

The chain recombines TRBV6-1 with TRBJ2-7; 8 bases line up with TRBD1. CDR3 length: 16 amino acids. The junction had 6 bases not matched to a gene; V was cut back by 1 base and J by 1 base. From germline, CDR1 is MNHNS and CDR2 SASEGT. CDR3 nucleotides: TGTGCCAGCAGTGAAGTATTGGGACAGGAGTCCTACGAGCAGTACTTC. Protein product: CASSEVLGQESYEQYF.

The chain carries TRBV27 and TRBJ2-7; D unresolved. The ends were cut back, 5 bases at V and 6 bases at J, with 14 bases in the middle. Germline CDR1 is MNHEY and CDR2 is SMNVEV (reference sequence). This CDR3 spans 13 amino acids. This CDR3 is CASSPSTNTEQYF. CDR3 bases: TGTGCCAGCAGTCCGTCTACTAATACCGAGCAGTACTTC.

This chain connects TRBV29-1 to TRBJ2-1; tentative D call: TRBD2 (7 bases). With 7 bases removed from V and 2 bases from J, the gap between germline ends came to 12 bases. CDR1 is SQVTM, CDR2 ANQGSEA, per germline. The CDR3 is made up of 13 amino acids. CDR3 in amino acids: CSAPGGPYNEQFF. CDR3 nucleotide sequence: TGCAGCGCTCCGGGGGGCCCCTACAATGAGCAGTTCTTC.

The CDR3 coding sequence is TGTGCCAGCAGCGCAATAGGGGGAGAAGCCTACGAGCAGTACTTC. Translating gives CASSAIGGEAYEQYF. The chain has TRBV6-5 and TRBJ2-7, with a tentative D call TRBD1 (6 bases). The length of the CDR3 is 15 residues. The V end was cut by 6 bases, the J end by 2 bases, with 17 bases between. Germline CDR1 reads MNHEY; CDR2 reads SVGAGI.

The chain recombines TRBV7-9 with TRBJ2-3; D is possibly TRBD2 (5 bases). Between the trimmed V and J ends, which lost 5 bases and 5 bases, there was a span of 17 bases. Germline V lookup: CDR1 SEHNR, CDR2 FQNEAQ (reference sequence). CDR3 size: 15 residues. CDR3 nucleotide sequence: TGTGCCAGCAGCCGGAGAGACGCCGGGGAAGATACGCAGTATTTT. As protein: CASSRRDAGEDTQYF.

The gene calls are TRBV4-3 and TRBJ2-1; D assignment may be TRBD1 or TRBD2 (5 bases each). CDR3 length: 14 amino acids. Germline assignment: CDR1 LGHNA and CDR2 YSLEER. V shed 1 base and J shed 8 bases, with 12 bases lying between them. The CDR3 sequence is CASSQGVKGHEQFF. CDR3 bases: TGCGCCAGCAGCCAAGGGGTAAAGGGACATGAGCAGTTCTTC.

The chain carries TRBV25-1 and TRBJ2-2; D is possibly TRBD1 or TRBD2 (5 bases each). V lost 6 bases to trimming and J lost 5 bases, with 7 bases between them. The CDR3 contains 12 residues. Germline V lookup: CDR1 MGHDK, CDR2 SYGVNS. This CDR3 is CASREGTGELFF. The CDR3 DNA reads as TGTGCCAGCAGAGAGGGGACCGGGGAGCTGTTTTTT.

The chain employs TRBV6-4 and TRBJ2-3, with D perhaps given as TRBD1 or TRBD2 (5 bases each). The V end lost 4 bases, the J end lost 4 bases, and 15 bases lay between the germline ends. The CDR3 is made up of 15 amino acids. The germline gives CDR1 MRHNA, CDR2 SNTAGT. The CDR3, as DNA: TGTGCCAGCAGTGTTTCCTATGGGGGTTCAGATACGCAGTATTTT. Translated, it gives CASSVSYGGSDTQYF.

The genes are TRBV27 and TRBJ2-1; perhaps TRBD2 as D (5 bases). Looked up from germline, CDR1 is MNHEY and CDR2 is SMNVEV (reference sequence). The V end lost 2 bases, the J end lost 7 bases, and 15 bases lay between the germline ends. CDR3 length: 15 amino acids. This chain's CDR3 is CASSLIGVKVNEQFF. In DNA form, the CDR3 reads TGTGCCAGCAGTTTAATCGGGGTCAAGGTTAATGAGCAGTTCTTC.

The J gene is TRBJ1-4, the V gene TRBV10-3, with D tentatively TRBD1 (5 bases). This CDR3 comprises 16 residues. V dropped 0 bases and J dropped 6 bases, with 14 bases sitting between them. Germline CDR1 reads ENHRY; CDR2 reads SYGVKD. The CDR3 loop is CAISESKGEGDEKLFF. Here the CDR3 DNA reads TGTGCCATCAGTGAGTCGAAAGGGGAGGGAGATGAAAAACTGTTTTTT.

The V call is TRBV9, the J call TRBJ2-1; TRBD2 aligns across 8 bases. The CDR3 length is 17 residues. Unmatched junction bases numbered 14, after V lost 0 bases and J lost 9 bases. Germline values: CDR1 SGDLS, CDR2 YYNGEE. CDR3 protein: CASSVAARDSGRTEQFF. For the CDR3, the DNA is TGTGCCAGCAGCGTAGCTGCCCGTGACAGCGGGAGAACTGAGCAGTTCTTC.

The chain recombines TRBV27 with TRBJ2-1; a weak D match, TRBD2 (6 bases). This CDR3 comprises 14 residues. V gave up 5 bases and J gave up 5 bases, with 13 bases separating them. Germline assignment: CDR1 MNHEY and CDR2 SMNVEV (reference sequence). The CDR3 nucleotides read TGTGCCAGCAGTATTATTTCGGGAGACAATGAGCAGTTCTTC. The encoded protein is CASSIISGDNEQFF.

This rearrangement joins TRBV6-1 to TRBJ2-2; D not certain. V was pared by 8 bases and J by 7 bases, with 8 bases between. This CDR3 is 11 amino acids long. Per germline, CDR1 MNHNS and CDR2 SASEGT. This chain's CDR3 is CASLSLGELFF. CDR3 DNA: TGTGCCAGCTTGTCCCTCGGGGAGCTGTTTTTT.

The chain joins TRBV27 to TRBJ1-1; no reliable D call. V was trimmed by 3 bases and J by 0 bases, leaving 8 bases between them. The V gene's germline CDR1 is MNHEY and CDR2 SMNVEV (reference sequence). The CDR3 loop spans 14 amino acids. CDR3 nucleotides: TGTGCCAGCAGTTTCGACAACATGAACACTGAAGCTTTCTTT. This codes for CASSFDNMNTEAFF.

The chain employs TRBV10-3 and TRBJ1-1; 8 bases fit TRBD1. Germline V lookup: CDR1 ENHRY, CDR2 SYGVKD. J was trimmed by 1 base and V by 4 bases; bases with no gene match: 8. The CDR3 totals 16 residues. This CDR3 is CAISAPGQATNTEAFF. As DNA, the CDR3 is TGTGCCATCAGTGCTCCGGGACAGGCTACGAACACTGAAGCTTTCTTT.

The genes are TRBV4-1 and TRBJ2-7, with a weak D call TRBD1 (7 bases). Germline V gene lookup returns CDR1 MGHRA and CDR2 YSYEKL. The V and J ends lost 1 base and 3 bases respectively, with 13 bases between them. The CDR3 totals 15 residues. DNA of the CDR3: TGCGCCAGCAGCCAAGGCGGGACAGTGTTCTACGAGCAGTACTTC. Residues: CASSQGGTVFYEQYF.

The chain combines TRBV10-1 with TRBJ2-2; D gene ambiguous. CDR1 is WNHNN, CDR2 SYGVQD, per germline (reference sequence). The germline V and J ends were trimmed by 4 bases and 2 bases, with 8 bases remaining between them. CDR3 size: 14 residues. CDR3 sequence: CASSAGTNTGELFF. CDR3 nucleotides: TGCGCCAGCAGTGCCGGAACTAACACCGGGGAGCTGTTTTTT.

For this clone: Other DNA sequences in this specimen translate into the identical CDR3. The rearrangement links TRBV11-2 to TRBJ2-1, with D unclear. V lost 5 bases to trimming and J lost 7 bases, with 6 bases between them. This CDR3 region has 11 residues. Germline CDR1 is SGHAT and CDR2 is FQNNGV. As DNA, the CDR3 is TGTGCCAGCAGCAACGGTAATGAGCAGTTCTTC. Translation gives CASSNGNEQFF. Using reference TRBV11-2 and TRBJ2-1 for the parts outside the CDR3, the full variable domain is EAGVAQSPRYKIIEKRQSVAFWCNPISGHATLYWYQQILGQGPKLLIQFQNNGVVDDSQLPKDRFSAERLKGVDSTLKIQPAKLEDSAVYLCASSNGNEQFFGPGTRLTVL.